The clone carrying this T cell receptor (beta chain) has a single count. Its target is not known. These data are taken from a study of radiotherapy plus CTLA-4 blockade in lung cancer. Study-level information: Roughly a sixth of enrolled patients responded objectively, and roughly 30% had disease control.

Study-level results: Together with interferon-beta, which increased in serum after radiation, early dynamic changes in blood T cell clones were reportedly the best predictors of response. Once radiotherapy plus ipilimumab had been given, TCR clones derived from tumor expanded in blood.

Measured with immunoSEQ multiplex PCR; TCRdb has only the in-frame clones, and not every one. The table shows 85,000 to 90,000 clones, with more than 70% occurring only once. Chemo-refractory metastatic non-small-cell lung cancer patients received focal radiation with ipilimumab CTLA-4 blockade. From germline, CDR1 is MNHEY and CDR2 SVGAGI. The junction had 3 bases not matched to a gene; V was cut back by 2 bases and J by 3 bases. The CDR3 extends over 15 amino acids. The sample consisted of peripheral blood, taken from a patient treated with radiotherapy plus ipilimumab. The V call is TRBV6-5, the J call TRBJ2-1, with 8 bases matching TRBD1. This receptor was taken from a human donor with non-small cell lung cancer that progressed on radiotherapy plus ipilimumab. The CDR3 reads CASSYGTGYYNEQFF. DNA of the CDR3: TGTGCCAGCAGTTACGGGACAGGATACTACAATGAGCAGTTCTTC.